The 12 T cell receptor beta chains listed next were all sequenced from one sample in a study of blood T cell repertoires in COVID-19. Produced via immunoSEQ multiplex PCR; TCRdb's table is partial and in-frame only. The sample consists of 26,000 or so clones, around 61% of them appearing once. The sample was peripheral blood. Receptor source: a man in his sixties with active or convalescent COVID-19.

This chain uses TRBV9 with TRBJ1-6; D perhaps matches TRBD1 (6 bases). V lost 3 bases and J 8 bases, leaving 18 bases between the germline ends. From germline, CDR1 is SGDLS and CDR2 YYNGEE. The CDR3 has 16 amino acids. The CDR3 nucleotides read TGTGCCAGCAGCGGGCCCCCCACAGGGAAGGATTCACCCCTCCACTTT. Amino acid sequence: CASSGPPTGKDSPLHF.

This clone appeared a single time. The chain recombines TRBV18 with TRBJ2-7; a possible D gene is TRBD2 (6 bases). Looked up from germline, CDR1 is KGHSH and CDR2 is LQKENI. CDR3 length: 17 amino acids. With 4 bases removed from V and 2 bases from J, the gap between germline ends came to 21 bases. CDR3 loop: CASSLSGVSSAAYEQYF. In DNA form, the CDR3 reads TGTGCCAGCTCACTGTCGGGGGTTTCTAGCGCCGCCTACGAGCAGTACTTC.

This clone has just a few counts. The chain carries TRBV6-1 and TRBJ1-2; possible D gene TRBD1, 6 bases. Germline V gives CDR1 MNHNS, CDR2 SASEGT. The V gene lost 0 bases and the J gene lost 8 bases, with 13 bases spanning the gap. This CDR3 contains 14 residues. CDR3 coding DNA: TGTGCCAGCAGTGAAGCGGTACAGGGTGGAGGCTACACCTTC. This encodes CASSEAVQGGGYTF.

This clone was counted a few times. The chain employs TRBV7-8 and TRBJ2-1, with 7 bases fitting TRBD1. The germline gives CDR1 SGHVS, CDR2 FQNEAQ. The CDR3 has 12 amino acids. Unmatched junction bases numbered 9, after V lost 10 bases and J lost 9 bases. CDR3 protein: CATLLGGGEQFF. DNA for the CDR3: TGTGCCACTTTACTAGGGGGCGGTGAGCAGTTCTTC. The full variable domain, its missing parts supplied by reference TRBV7-8 and TRBJ2-1, is GAGVSQSPRYKVAKRGQDVALRCDPISGHVSLFWYQQALGQGPEFLTYFQNEAQLDKSGLPSDRFFAERPEGSVSTLKIQRTQQEDSAVYLCATLLGGGEQFFGPGTRLTVL.

The chain uses TRBV4-1 and TRBJ2-7; 9 positions agree with TRBD2. The CDR3 spans 16 residues. Trimming removed 1 base from V and 5 bases from J; junction bases left unmatched: 9. Germline CDR1 reads MGHRA; CDR2 reads YSYEKL. CDR3 sequence: CASSQGGLAKAHEQYF. The CDR3 DNA reads TGCGCCAGCAGCCAAGGGGGACTAGCAAAGGCCCACGAGCAGTACTTC.

This clone occurred once. The CDR3 is CASSIKAGGGPYGYTF. The CDR3 coding sequence is TGTGCCAGTAGTATTAAGGCGGGGGGCGGACCCTATGGCTACACCTTC. The V gene is TRBV19, the J gene TRBJ1-2; D is possibly TRBD1 (6 bases). With 3 bases removed from V and 4 bases from J, the gap between germline ends came to 18 bases. This CDR3 has 16 residues. In germline, CDR1 is LNHDA, CDR2 SQIVND (reference sequence).

This clone showed up just a few times. This chain joins TRBV19 and TRBJ1-2; 7 bases are shared with TRBD1. The CDR3 has 18 amino acids. Germline values: CDR1 LNHDA, CDR2 SQIVND (reference sequence). V was pared by 0 bases and J by 0 bases, with 10 bases of the junction left unmatched. CDR3 region: CASSIESRQGPTNYGYTF. The CDR3 DNA sequence: TGTGCCAGTAGTATAGAGAGCAGACAGGGCCCGACTAACTATGGCTACACCTTC.

J is TRBJ2-5 and V is TRBV7-2, with 8 bases that match TRBD1. In germline, CDR1 is SGHTA, CDR2 FQGNSA. The ends lost 1 base at V and 5 bases at J; junction bases unmatched: 6. The CDR3 loop spans 15 amino acids. The CDR3 is CASSLGAGGGETQYF. CDR3 bases: TGTGCCAGCAGCTTAGGTGCAGGGGGCGGTGAGACCCAGTACTTC.

V and J are TRBV4-2 and TRBJ2-7, with TRBD2 as a possible D gene (6 bases). This CDR3 is 14 amino acids long. The germline V gene has CDR1 LGHNA and CDR2 YNFKEQ. V lost 4 bases to trimming and J lost 2 bases, with 12 bases between them. The CDR3 protein is CASSRRDGAYEQYF. For the CDR3, the DNA is TGTGCCAGCAGCCGGCGGGACGGAGCCTACGAGCAGTACTTC.

The chain joins TRBV18 to TRBJ2-3; tentatively, D is TRBD1 (5 bases). The CDR3 is 16 residues long. Germline V gives CDR1 KGHSH, CDR2 LQKENI. Trimming took 3 bases from V and 3 from J, leaving 16 bases between them. The CDR3 sequence is CASSPLRTIGTDTQYF. The CDR3 coding sequence is TGTGCCAGCTCACCTCTTAGGACAATCGGGACAGATACGCAGTATTTT.

In the case of this clone: One end of the junction varies from germline; a read error may be responsible. The CDR3 loop reads CASSLQENTEAFF. The CDR3 nucleotides are TGTGCTAGCAGCTTACAGGAGAACACTGAAGCTTTCTTT. This chain uses TRBV7-7 with TRBJ1-1; possible D gene TRBD1, 5 bases. The V gene's germline CDR1 is SSHAT and CDR2 FNYEAQ (reference sequence). CDR3 length: 13 residues.

The V gene is TRBV25-1, the J gene TRBJ1-1; 10 positions match TRBD1. The ends lost 4 bases at V and 5 bases at J; junction bases unmatched: 13. The germline CDR1 and CDR2 sequences are MGHDK and SYGVNS. The CDR3 contains 17 residues. The CDR3 DNA sequence: TGTGCCAGCAGTGTGCCCCGGGGACAGGGGAGAAGGACTGAAGCTTTCTTT. This sequence encodes CASSVPRGQGRRTEAFF.